This is a list of T cell receptor beta chains from one sample in a study of blood T cell repertoires in COVID-19. TCRdb's copy holds only in-frame clones and misses some; the assay was immunoSEQ multiplex PCR. The sample gives about 220,000 clones, around 84% of which show up once; just under 20% is in the top ten. Specimen: peripheral blood. The source is a man aged 25 to 45 with active or convalescent COVID-19. Each CDR3 is given with its conserved first and last residue. D genes are given only for firm matches. Clone sizes are given selectively: once, few, many, or a class where the clone is expanded.

d_gene: TRBD1
abundance: NA
j_gene: TRBJ1-2
v_gene: TRBV24-1
CDR3aa: CATSDRGDRGGYGYTF
CDR3nt: TGTGCCACCAGTGATAGGGGGGACAGGGGAGGCTATGGCTACACCTTC

d_gene: NA
abundance: NA
j_gene: TRBJ2-7
v_gene: TRBV5-1
CDR3aa: CASREQSSTPYEQYF
CDR3nt: TGCGCCAGCAGGGAGCAGAGCTCGACCCCCTACGAGCAGTACTTC

d_gene: NA
abundance: NA
j_gene: TRBJ2-7
v_gene: TRBV9
CDR3aa: CASSVLGTSKFDEQYF
CDR3nt: TGTGCCAGCAGCGTCCTCGGGACTTCTAAGTTCGACGAGCAGTACTTC

d_gene: TRBD2
abundance: NA
j_gene: TRBJ2-5
v_gene: TRBV2
CDR3aa: CASEGLAGGQETQYF
CDR3nt: TGTGCCAGCGAGGGACTAGCGGGAGGTCAAGAGACCCAGTACTTC

d_gene: NA
abundance: many
j_gene: TRBJ1-1
v_gene: TRBV10-2
CDR3aa: CASTQALRNTEAFF
CDR3nt: TGCGCCAGCACCCAGGCGCTCAGAAACACTGAAGCTTTCTTT

d_gene: NA
abundance: NA
j_gene: TRBJ2-1
v_gene: TRBV28
CDR3aa: CASSPPAVGSYNEQFF
CDR3nt: TGTGCCAGCAGTCCCCCAGCGGTAGGGTCCTACAATGAGCAGTTCTTC

d_gene: TRBD1
abundance: NA
j_gene: TRBJ2-1
v_gene: TRBV6-5
CDR3aa: CASRPGQSVSEQFF
CDR3nt: TGTGCCAGCAGGCCGGGACAGTCGGTGAGTGAGCAGTTCTTC

d_gene: TRBD1
abundance: NA
j_gene: TRBJ2-3
v_gene: TRBV19
CDR3aa: CATQSQAQGATDTQYF
CDR3nt: TGTGCCACCCAGTCCCAAGCCCAGGGGGCGACAGATACGCAGTATTTT

d_gene: TRBD2
abundance: NA
j_gene: TRBJ2-1
v_gene: TRBV28
CDR3aa: CASNVQRGDNEQFF
CDR3nt: TGTGCCAGCAATGTCCAGCGGGGGGACAATGAGCAGTTCTTC

d_gene: NA
abundance: once
j_gene: TRBJ1-5
v_gene: TRBV12-3/TRBV12-4
CDR3aa: CASAAGSIQPQHF
CDR3nt: TGTGCCAGCGCGGCCGGGAGTATTCAGCCCCAGCATTTT

d_gene: NA
abundance: once
j_gene: TRBJ1-3
v_gene: TRBV18
CDR3aa: CASSLGGVTSGNTIYF
CDR3nt: TGTGCCAGCTCACTGGGGGGAGTGACCTCTGGAAACACCATATATTTT

d_gene: TRBD1
abundance: NA
j_gene: TRBJ1-1
v_gene: TRBV30
CDR3aa: CAWGDRVEAFF
CDR3nt: TGTGCCTGGGGCGACAGGGTTGAAGCTTTCTTT

d_gene: TRBD1
abundance: few
j_gene: TRBJ1-2
v_gene: TRBV28
CDR3aa: CASSSGQGGGYTF
CDR3nt: TGTGCCAGCAGTTCCGGACAGGGCGGGGGCTACACCTTC

d_gene: NA
abundance: NA
j_gene: TRBJ1-5
v_gene: TRBV6-2/TRBV6-3
CDR3aa: CASSPSSRQPQHF
CDR3nt: TGTGCCAGCAGTCCAAGCAGCAGGCAGCCCCAGCATTTT

d_gene: NA
abundance: NA
j_gene: TRBJ1-6
v_gene: TRBV28
CDR3aa: CASSPAGLDSPLHF
CDR3nt: TGTGCCAGCAGCCCCGCGGGGTTGGATTCACCCCTCCACTTT

d_gene: TRBD2
abundance: NA
j_gene: TRBJ2-1
v_gene: TRBV6-6
CDR3aa: CASSLRLAGANYNEQFF
CDR3nt: TGTGCCAGCAGTCTACGACTAGCGGGAGCCAACTACAATGAGCAGTTCTTC

d_gene: NA
abundance: once
j_gene: TRBJ1-1
v_gene: TRBV4-3
CDR3aa: CASSQSPTGNTEAFF
CDR3nt: TGCGCCAGCAGCCAATCCCCGACGGGGAACACTGAAGCTTTCTTT

d_gene: TRBD1
abundance: NA
j_gene: TRBJ2-3
v_gene: TRBV6-6
CDR3aa: CASRTGQGRNTDTQYF
CDR3nt: TGTGCCAGCAGAACGGGACAGGGACGTAACACAGATACGCAGTATTTT

d_gene: TRBD2
abundance: few
j_gene: TRBJ2-3
v_gene: TRBV4-3
CDR3aa: CASSQPRGVAPDTQYF
CDR3nt: TGCGCCAGCAGCCAACCACGGGGGGTAGCCCCGGATACGCAGTATTTT

d_gene: TRBD1
abundance: few
j_gene: TRBJ1-6
v_gene: TRBV6-5
CDR3aa: CASSYRQGAPNSPLHF
CDR3nt: TGTGCCAGCAGTTACCGTCAGGGGGCGCCTAATTCACCCCTCCACTTT

d_gene: NA
abundance: NA
j_gene: TRBJ2-1
v_gene: TRBV25-1
CDR3aa: CASTSVAYNEQFF
CDR3nt: TGTGCCAGCACTAGCGTGGCCTACAATGAGCAGTTCTTC

d_gene: NA
abundance: NA
j_gene: TRBJ2-3
v_gene: TRBV12-5
CDR3aa: CASGLGPQDTQYF
CDR3nt: TGTGCTAGTGGTTTGGGCCCGCAGGATACGCAGTATTTT

d_gene: TRBD2
abundance: NA
j_gene: TRBJ2-3
v_gene: TRBV5-1
CDR3aa: CASSLGDYGRDTQYF
CDR3nt: TGCGCCAGCAGCTTGGGGGACTACGGCCGGGATACGCAGTATTTT

d_gene: TRBD2
abundance: NA
j_gene: TRBJ2-7
v_gene: TRBV5-4
CDR3aa: CASSSGTSGRKEQYF
CDR3nt: TGTGCCAGCAGCTCCGGGACTAGCGGGAGGAAAGAGCAGTACTTC

d_gene: NA
abundance: NA
j_gene: TRBJ1-4
v_gene: TRBV5-1
CDR3aa: CASRPTGTSEKLFF
CDR3nt: TGCGCCAGCAGGCCGACAGGAACGTCTGAAAAACTGTTTTTT

d_gene: NA
abundance: NA
j_gene: TRBJ2-3
v_gene: TRBV7-6
CDR3aa: CASSAQVGGRADTQYF
CDR3nt: TGTGCCAGCAGCGCACAGGTCGGGGGTCGGGCAGATACGCAGTATTTT

d_gene: TRBD2
abundance: NA
j_gene: TRBJ2-1
v_gene: TRBV19
CDR3aa: CASSMGTSGRVLNEQFF
CDR3nt: TGTGCCAGTAGTATGGGGACTAGCGGGAGAGTTTTAAATGAGCAGTTCTTC

d_gene: TRBD1
abundance: NA
j_gene: TRBJ2-7
v_gene: TRBV4-3
CDR3aa: CASSQGTGGSYEQYF
CDR3nt: TGCGCCAGCAGCCAAGGGACAGGGGGTTCCTACGAGCAGTACTTC